These 12 T cell receptor beta chains were all obtained from the same sample, sequenced in a study of regulatory T cells in long-lasting Graves disease. The authors built TCR beta libraries using iRepertoire HTBI primers and Arm-PCR of CDR3 regions. TCRdb re-called the multiplex PCR reads with MiXCR, one entry per CDR3 protein. The sample consists of 600,000 to 800,000 distinct CDR3 sequences, 30% of them appearing once. Time point noted: persistent/refractory GD, antithyroid drugs over 5 years with positive TRAb. The TCR library was prepared using RNA isolated from PBMCs. Source: peripheral blood mononuclear cells (PBMCs), taken when the disease was refractory, from a patient treated with antithyroid drugs. The source is a female donor with Graves disease.

This chain connects TRBV19 to TRBJ1-5, with D maybe TRBD1 (6 bases). The CDR3 has 13 amino acids. V gave up 7 bases and J gave up 9 bases, with 16 bases separating them. CDR1 LNHDA and CDR2 SQIVND come from the germline V gene (reference sequence). CDR3 in amino acids: CASIGDTTWPQHF. Written as DNA, the CDR3 is TGTGCCAGTATAGGGGACACCACTTGGCCCCAGCATTTT.

This clonotype turned up a few times. The junction does not match germline at one end; this may be a read error. This chain uses TRBV7-7 with TRBJ1-4, with D possibly matching TRBD1 (6 bases). This CDR3 comprises 16 residues. From germline, CDR1 is SSHAT and CDR2 FNYEAQ (reference sequence). The CDR3 here is CASSLGPGVSNEKLFF. The DNA for the CDR3 is TGTGCTAGCAGCTTAGGGCCAGGGGTGTCGAATGAAAAACTGTTTTTT.

The V gene is TRBV19, the J gene TRBJ1-3; possibly TRBD1 for D (5 bases). The length of the CDR3 is 16 residues. CDR1 and CDR2 (germline): LNHDA, SQIVND (reference sequence). Trimming took off 5 bases at V and 4 bases at J, with 18 bases between the two ends. Here the CDR3 DNA reads TGTGCCAGTAGTTCGGGACGGCCCTTCCGGGGAAACACCATATATTTT. It yields the protein CASSSGRPFRGNTIYF.

This clonotype was observed a few times. The chain couples TRBV6-1 to TRBJ1-5; D uncertain. This CDR3 has 14 residues. CDR1 and CDR2 from the germline V gene are MNHNS and SASEGT. The V end was cut by 5 bases, the J end by 9 bases, with 17 bases between. The CDR3 DNA reads as TGTGCCAGCAGTCCCACCGGTACCGGGCCGCCCCAGCATTTT. Amino acid sequence: CASSPTGTGPPQHF.

The gene calls are TRBV5-1 and TRBJ1-1; D remains ambiguous. Trimming removed 0 bases from V and 4 bases from J, with 13 bases in between. This CDR3 is built from 15 residues. Germline V lookup: CDR1 SGHRS, CDR2 YFSETQ. CDR3: CASSLGSTGVTEAFF. CDR3 sequence (DNA): TGCGCCAGCAGCTTGGGGTCTACCGGGGTCACTGAAGCTTTCTTT. Full variable domain (outside the CDR3, taken from reference TRBV5-1 and TRBJ1-1): KAGVTQTPRYLIKTRGQQVTLSCSPISGHRSVSWYQQTPGQGLQFLFEYFSETQRNKGNFPGRFSGRQFSNSRSEMNVSTLELGDSALYLCASSLGSTGVTEAFFGQGTRLTVV.

This clonotype was seen at least ten times. This chain uses TRBV28 with TRBJ2-7; D tentatively reads TRBD1 or TRBD2 (5 bases each). Between the trimmed V and J ends, which lost 7 bases and 5 bases, there was a span of 24 bases. This CDR3 has 16 residues. The V gene's germline CDR1 is MDHEN and CDR2 SYDVKM. The CDR3 reads CASNPPRGRGGDEQYF. For the CDR3, the DNA is TGTGCCAGCAACCCTCCCCGGGGAAGGGGCGGCGACGAGCAGTACTTC.

Only a few counts were recorded for this clonotype. The rearrangement uses TRBV20-1 and TRBJ2-5, with D maybe TRBD2 (7 bases). Germline assignment: CDR1 DFQATT and CDR2 SNEGSKA (reference sequence). Deletions cut 3 bases from V and 2 bases from J, with 19 bases between. This CDR3 comprises 16 residues. CDR3 residues: CSASSRGLGTQETQYF. Here the CDR3 DNA reads TGCAGTGCTAGTTCTCGAGGACTAGGGACACAAGAGACCCAGTACTTC.

Regarding this clonotype: This sequence may be a read error, since a much larger clone differs from it by one base. The CDR3 carries no conserved terminal phenylalanine or tryptophan, so it likely arises from a read error. This chain joins TRBV2 and TRBJ1-1, with D uncertain. The CDR3 loop spans 13 amino acids. Trimming took 3 bases from V and 10 from J, leaving 15 bases between them. Per germline, CDR1 SNHLY and CDR2 FYNNEI. The CDR3 bases are TGTGCCAGCAGTGACCAGCGAAGGTGGGGAGCTTTCTCT. Protein product: CASSDQRRWGAFS.

This chain connects TRBV30 to TRBJ1-1; no firm D call. Trimming stripped 4 bases from V and 1 base from J, with 16 bases between. This CDR3 spans 15 amino acids. The germline V gene encodes CDR1 GTSNPN and CDR2 SVGIG (reference sequence). This chain's CDR3 is CAWTPKGRANTEAFF. The DNA for the CDR3 is TGTGCCTGGACACCTAAGGGTCGGGCGAACACTGAAGCTTTCTTT.

This clonotype was recorded a few times. The chain links TRBV20-1 to TRBJ1-2, with 8 bases matching TRBD1. The germline CDR1 and CDR2 sequences are DFQATT and SNEGSKA (reference sequence). The CDR3 has 15 amino acids. The trim removed 4 bases at V and 3 bases at J, leaving 10 bases unmatched. DNA for the CDR3: TGCAGTGCTAAGGTTTTAACGGACAGGGACTATGGCTACACCTTC. It yields the protein CSAKVLTDRDYGYTF.

The sample holds a few counts of this clonotype. The rearrangement links TRBV20-1 to TRBJ1-1; D uncertain. The CDR3 loop spans 12 amino acids. The germline V and J ends were trimmed by 3 bases and 5 bases, with 10 bases remaining between them. Germline V gene lookup returns CDR1 DFQATT and CDR2 SNEGSKA (reference sequence). The CDR3 reads CSASRGVTEAFF. The CDR3 nucleotides are TGCAGTGCTAGTCGTGGGGTAACTGAAGCTTTCTTT.

This clonotype was detected a few times. CDR3 amino acids: CASSERGGKLFF. The CDR3 DNA reads as TGTGCCAGCAGTGAGCGAGGGGGAAAACTGTTTTTT. The J gene is TRBJ1-4, the V gene TRBV6-2 or TRBV6-3, with a tentative D call TRBD1 (6 bases). CDR1 and CDR2 (germline): MNHEY, SVGEGT. Trimming took 5 bases from V and 10 from J, leaving 11 bases between them. The CDR3 contains 12 residues.